These 15 T cell receptor beta chains came from one sample sequenced in a study of T-cell reconstitution after alpha-beta-depleted transplantation in children. This sample's TCRbeta library carried unique molecular identifier barcodes. TCRdb re-called the PCR reads with MiXCR, one entry per CDR3 protein. The data show about 640,000 distinct CDR3 sequences, around 13% seen once. Sequenced here: PBMCs, mostly from graft donor cells, sampled 360 days after TCRalphabeta/CD19-depleted stem cell transplant. These receptors were collected from a male patient aged 10 to 17 who had a stem cell transplant for acute myeloid leukemia, so the T cells may come from the graft donor.

The chain employs TRBV11-1 and TRBJ1-6; TRBD1 might be the D (6 bases). The CDR3 spans 17 residues. Germline loops: CDR1 SGHAT, CDR2 FQDESV (reference sequence). V gave up 11 bases and J gave up 3 bases, with 23 bases separating them. CDR3 protein: CASSSTTGSYYNSPLHF. The CDR3 DNA reads TGTGCCTCCAGCTCAACCACAGGGAGTTACTATAATTCACCCCTCCACTTT.

The V call is TRBV20-1, the J call TRBJ2-1; D perhaps matches TRBD1 (5 bases). Germline V gene lookup returns CDR1 DFQATT and CDR2 SNEGSKA (reference sequence). This CDR3 spans 10 amino acids. Written as DNA, the CDR3 is TGCAGCACAGGCGCTTGGGTGCAGTTCTTC. It specifies CSTGAWVQFF.

The CDR3: CSARVVTGAKNIQYF. For the CDR3, the DNA is TGCAGTGCTAGAGTGGTAACAGGGGCCAAAAACATTCAGTACTTC. The chain has TRBV20-1 and TRBJ2-4; the D gene is possibly TRBD1 (6 bases). The germline V gene encodes CDR1 DFQATT and CDR2 SNEGSKA (reference sequence). CDR3 length: 15 residues. Trimming left V 1 base short and J 1 base short, with 11 bases between.

V gene TRBV3-1 combines with J gene TRBJ2-1, with D tentatively TRBD2 (6 bases). Germline-derived CDR1 and CDR2 are LGHDT and YNNKEL (reference sequence). Trimming shortened V by 1 base and J by 6 bases, and 16 bases separated the two germline ends. The CDR3 has 16 amino acids. CDR3 sequence reads: CASSQVSGEIFNEQFF. Written as DNA, the CDR3 is TGTGCCAGCAGCCAAGTTTCGGGGGAGATCTTCAATGAGCAGTTCTTC.

This clonotype was recorded a few times. The gene calls are TRBV29-1 and TRBJ1-2; tentative D call: TRBD1 (5 bases). The V end was cut by 7 bases, the J end by 4 bases, with 16 bases between. The germline gives CDR1 SQVTM, CDR2 ANQGSEA. The CDR3 has 13 amino acids. The CDR3 region has the DNA TGCAGCGCCCATGCGGGACCTCTCTATGGCTACACCTTC. This codes for CSAHAGPLYGYTF.

This clonotype was counted between two and nine times. The chain joins TRBV20-1 to TRBJ2-7, with D perhaps TRBD2 (6 bases). V was cut by 8 bases and J by 2 bases, with 19 bases left in between. This CDR3 comprises 14 residues. Germline CDR1 and CDR2: DFQATT and SNEGSKA (reference sequence). CDR3 in DNA: TGCAGTCCCAAAAGGGCGGGACCCACCTACGAGCAGTACTTC. This gives the protein CSPKRAGPTYEQYF.

The J gene is TRBJ2-1, the V gene TRBV7-6; 8 nucleotides agree with TRBD2. Germline trimming cut 6 bases from V and 3 bases from J; bases unmatched to any gene: 22. This CDR3 spans 20 amino acids. Germline V gene sequence: CDR1 SGHVS, CDR2 FNYEAQ. CDR3 DNA sequence: TGTGCCAGCAGACAAAGGGCGGGACTAGTGGGGGGGATTCACTACAATGAGCAGTTCTTC. This codes for CASRQRAGLVGGIHYNEQFF.

J is TRBJ2-1 and V is TRBV20-1, with 7 bases aligning to TRBD2. After removal of 3 bases from V and 4 bases from J, the junction contained 12 bases not matched to a gene. The germline gives CDR1 DFQATT, CDR2 SNEGSKA (reference sequence). CDR3 length: 16 amino acids. The CDR3 here is CSARRGDSGLYNEQFF. The CDR3 DNA follows: TGCAGTGCTAGGAGGGGAGATAGCGGGCTGTACAATGAGCAGTTCTTC.

About this clonotype: A much larger clonotype is one base distant, so this may be a read error. Lacking the conserved final phenylalanine or tryptophan, this CDR3 likely reflects a read error. The V and J genes are TRBV12-3 or TRBV12-4 and TRBJ2-7; 8 nucleotides match TRBD1. There are 15 residues in the CDR3. With 4 bases clipped from V and 0 bases from J, the junction kept 5 bases outside the gene matches. CDR3 nucleotides: TGTGCCAGCAGTTACACGGGACAGGTCTCCTACGAGCAGTACTCC. Translating gives CASSYTGQVSYEQYS.

The chain links TRBV7-6 to TRBJ1-5; no clear D. Germline lookup yields CDR1 SGHVS and CDR2 FNYEAQ. The CDR3 sequence is 13 residues long. With 0 bases removed from V and 6 bases from J, the gap between germline ends came to 6 bases. CDR3 sequence reads: CASSLAGTQPQHF. The CDR3 DNA is TGTGCCAGCAGCTTAGCGGGAACTCAGCCCCAGCATTTT.

The rearrangement links TRBV20-1 to TRBJ2-2; D not certain. Trimming pared 6 bases from V and 0 bases from J, leaving 2 bases between. The CDR3 is 11 residues long. CDR1 DFQATT and CDR2 SNEGSKA come from the germline V gene (reference sequence). The CDR3 sequence is CSAPNTGELFF. The CDR3 DNA is TGCAGTGCCCCGAACACCGGGGAGCTGTTTTTT.

This sequence joins TRBV10-3 and TRBJ2-5; D gene ambiguous. CDR1 is ENHRY and CDR2 is SYGVKD in the germline V gene. This CDR3 is 14 amino acids long. Trimming left V 6 bases short and J 1 base short, with 12 bases between. The CDR3 spells CAISPGLPQETQYF. In DNA form, the CDR3 reads TGTGCCATCAGCCCCGGGCTCCCCCAAGAGACCCAGTACTTC.

The J gene is TRBJ2-5, the V gene TRBV27; a weak D match, TRBD2 (6 bases). The CDR3 runs 16 residues. V lost 5 bases and J lost 5, with 21 bases in between. Germline CDR1 MNHEY, CDR2 SMNVEV (reference sequence). CDR3 in DNA: TGTGCCAGCAGTATTATCCCAGGGTCTGGGGGGGAGACCCAGTACTTC. Protein: CASSIIPGSGGETQYF.

The chain employs TRBV4-3 and TRBJ2-4, with D unresolved. V lost 0 bases and J lost 8, with 8 bases in between. Per germline, CDR1 LGHNA and CDR2 YSLEER. This CDR3 has 13 amino acids. The CDR3 loop reads CASSQDWPDIQYF. For the CDR3, the DNA is TGCGCCAGCAGCCAAGATTGGCCAGACATTCAGTACTTC.

At least ten counts were recorded for this clonotype. The chain joins TRBV9 to TRBJ2-7; 9 bases align to TRBD1. CDR1 is SGDLS, CDR2 YYNGEE, per germline. The CDR3 has 15 residues. Trimming at V came to 3 bases and at J to 1 base, leaving 5 bases not matched to a gene. The CDR3: CASSAQQGASYEQYF. For the CDR3, the DNA is TGTGCCAGCAGCGCCCAACAGGGGGCGTCCTACGAGCAGTACTTC.